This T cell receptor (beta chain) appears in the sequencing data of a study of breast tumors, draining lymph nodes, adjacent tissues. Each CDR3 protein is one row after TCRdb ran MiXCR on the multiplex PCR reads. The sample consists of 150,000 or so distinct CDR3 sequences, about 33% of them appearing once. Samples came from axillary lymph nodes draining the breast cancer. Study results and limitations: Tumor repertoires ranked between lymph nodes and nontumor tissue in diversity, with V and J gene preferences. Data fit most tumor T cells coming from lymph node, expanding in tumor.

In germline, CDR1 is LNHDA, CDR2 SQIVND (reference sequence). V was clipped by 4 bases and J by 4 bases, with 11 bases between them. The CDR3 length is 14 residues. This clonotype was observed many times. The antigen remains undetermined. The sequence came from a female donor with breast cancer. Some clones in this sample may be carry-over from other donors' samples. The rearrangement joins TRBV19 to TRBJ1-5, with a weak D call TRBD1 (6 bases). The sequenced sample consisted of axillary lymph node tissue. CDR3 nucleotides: TGTGCCAGTAGTAGCGGGACACCAAATCAGCCCCAGCATTTT. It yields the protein CASSSGTPNQPQHF.